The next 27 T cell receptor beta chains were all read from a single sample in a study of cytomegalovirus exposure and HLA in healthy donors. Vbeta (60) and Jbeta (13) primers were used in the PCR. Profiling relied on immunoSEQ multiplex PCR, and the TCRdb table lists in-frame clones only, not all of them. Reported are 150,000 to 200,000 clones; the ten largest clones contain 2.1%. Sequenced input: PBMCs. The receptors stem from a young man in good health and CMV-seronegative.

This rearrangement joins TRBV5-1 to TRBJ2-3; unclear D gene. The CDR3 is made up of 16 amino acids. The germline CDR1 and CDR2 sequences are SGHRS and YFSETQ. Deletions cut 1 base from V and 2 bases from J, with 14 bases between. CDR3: CASSLSSSYPTDTQYF. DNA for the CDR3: TGCGCCAGCAGCTTGAGTAGTTCCTATCCCACAGATACGCAGTATTTT.

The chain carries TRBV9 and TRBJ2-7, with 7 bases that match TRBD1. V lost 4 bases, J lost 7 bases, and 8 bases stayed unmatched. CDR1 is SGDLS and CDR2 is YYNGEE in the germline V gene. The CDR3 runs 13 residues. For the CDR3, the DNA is TGTGCCAGCAGCCCTCCGACAGGGTGGGAGCAGTACTTC. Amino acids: CASSPPTGWEQYF.

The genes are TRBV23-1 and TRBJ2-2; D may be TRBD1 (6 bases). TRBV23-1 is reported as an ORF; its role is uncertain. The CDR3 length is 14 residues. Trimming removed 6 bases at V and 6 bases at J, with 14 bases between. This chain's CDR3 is CASRDRVKPGELFF. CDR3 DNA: TGCGCCAGCAGGGACAGAGTGAAGCCCGGGGAGCTGTTTTTT.

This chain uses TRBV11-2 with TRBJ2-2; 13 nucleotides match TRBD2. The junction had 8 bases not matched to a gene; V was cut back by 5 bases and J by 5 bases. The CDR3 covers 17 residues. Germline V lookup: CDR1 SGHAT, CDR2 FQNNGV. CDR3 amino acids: CASSPTMTSGRTGELFF. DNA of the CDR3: TGTGCCAGCAGCCCCACTATGACTAGCGGGAGGACCGGGGAGCTGTTTTTT.

CDR3: CAWRAAGVPDEQYF. The CDR3 DNA sequence: TGTGCCTGGAGGGCGGCAGGGGTCCCCGACGAGCAGTACTTC. This chain uses TRBV30 with TRBJ2-7, with D perhaps TRBD1 (6 bases). CDR1 and CDR2 from the germline V gene are GTSNPN and SVGIG (reference sequence). Trimming pared 3 bases from V and 5 bases from J, leaving 17 bases between. The CDR3 has 14 amino acids.

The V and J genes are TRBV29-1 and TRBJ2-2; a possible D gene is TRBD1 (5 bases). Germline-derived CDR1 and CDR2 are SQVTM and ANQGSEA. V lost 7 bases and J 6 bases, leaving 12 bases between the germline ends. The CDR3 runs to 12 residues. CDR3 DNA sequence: TGCAGCGGCCGCCAGGGCCCCGGGGAGCTGTTTTTT. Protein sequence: CSGRQGPGELFF.

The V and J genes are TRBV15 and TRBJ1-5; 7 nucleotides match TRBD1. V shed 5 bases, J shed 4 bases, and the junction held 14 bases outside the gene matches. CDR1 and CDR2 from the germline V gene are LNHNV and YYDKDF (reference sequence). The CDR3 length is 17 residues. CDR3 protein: CATSLDSTGMGNQPQHF. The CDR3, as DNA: TGTGCCACCAGCCTGGACTCGACAGGGATGGGTAATCAGCCCCAGCATTTT.

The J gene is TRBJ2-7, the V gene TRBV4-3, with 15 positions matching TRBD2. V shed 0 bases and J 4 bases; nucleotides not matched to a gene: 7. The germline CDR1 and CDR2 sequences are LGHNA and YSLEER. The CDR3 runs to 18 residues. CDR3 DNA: TGCGCCAGCAGCCAAGACAGGACTAGCGGGAGGGCCGTATACGAGCAGTACTTC. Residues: CASSQDRTSGRAVYEQYF.

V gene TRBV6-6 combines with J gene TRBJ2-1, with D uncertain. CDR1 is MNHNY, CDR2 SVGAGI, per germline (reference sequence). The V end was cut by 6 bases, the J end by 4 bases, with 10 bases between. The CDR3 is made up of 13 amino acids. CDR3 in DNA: TGTGCCAGCAGAAGTTACGGTTACAATGAGCAGTTCTTC. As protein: CASRSYGYNEQFF.

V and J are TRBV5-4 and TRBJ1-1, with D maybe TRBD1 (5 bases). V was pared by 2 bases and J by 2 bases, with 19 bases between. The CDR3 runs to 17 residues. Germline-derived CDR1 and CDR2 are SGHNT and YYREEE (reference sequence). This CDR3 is CASSLGTPTAINTEAFF. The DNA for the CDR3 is TGTGCCAGCAGCTTAGGAACCCCGACAGCCATAAACACTGAAGCTTTCTTT.

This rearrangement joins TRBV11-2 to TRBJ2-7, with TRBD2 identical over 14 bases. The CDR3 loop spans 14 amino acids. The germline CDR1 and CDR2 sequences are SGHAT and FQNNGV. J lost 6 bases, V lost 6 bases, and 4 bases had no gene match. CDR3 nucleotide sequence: TGTGCCAGCAGGCCGGGACTAGCGGGAGTCGAGCAGTACTTC. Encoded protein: CASRPGLAGVEQYF.

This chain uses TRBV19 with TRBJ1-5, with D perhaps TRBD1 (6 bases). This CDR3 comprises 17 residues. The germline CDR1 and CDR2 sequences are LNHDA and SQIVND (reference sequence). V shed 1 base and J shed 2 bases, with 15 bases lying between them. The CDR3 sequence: CASSIVQGRGRNQPQHF. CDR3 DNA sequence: TGTGCCAGTAGTATAGTCCAGGGGAGGGGACGCAATCAGCCCCAGCATTTT. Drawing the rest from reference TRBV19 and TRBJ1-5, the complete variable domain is DGGITQSPKYLFRKEGQNVTLSCEQNLNHDAMYWYRQDPGQGLRLIYYSQIVNDFQKGDIAEGYSVSREKKESFPLTVTSAQKNPTAFYLCASSIVQGRGRNQPQHFGDGTRLSIL.

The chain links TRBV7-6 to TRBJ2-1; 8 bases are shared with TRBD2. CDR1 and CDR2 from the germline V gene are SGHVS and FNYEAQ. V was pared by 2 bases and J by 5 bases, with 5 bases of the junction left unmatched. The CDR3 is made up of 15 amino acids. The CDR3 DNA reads TGTGCCAGCAGCTTATCGAGCGGGAGTCACAATGAGCAGTTCTTC. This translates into CASSLSSGSHNEQFF.

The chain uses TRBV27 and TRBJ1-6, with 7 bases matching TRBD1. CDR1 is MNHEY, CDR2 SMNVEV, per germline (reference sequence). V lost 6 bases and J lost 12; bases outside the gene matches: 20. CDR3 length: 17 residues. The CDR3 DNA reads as TGTGCCAGCAGCCCTCCTCCTCAGGGGGGCCTGAGGGGACCCCTCCACTTT. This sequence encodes CASSPPPQGGLRGPLHF.

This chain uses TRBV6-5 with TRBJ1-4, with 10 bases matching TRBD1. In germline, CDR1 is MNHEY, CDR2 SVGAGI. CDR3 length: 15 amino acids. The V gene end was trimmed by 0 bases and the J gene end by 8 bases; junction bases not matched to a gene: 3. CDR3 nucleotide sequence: TGTGCCAGCAGTTACTCGGGGACAGGGGACGAAAAACTGTTTTTT. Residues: CASSYSGTGDEKLFF.

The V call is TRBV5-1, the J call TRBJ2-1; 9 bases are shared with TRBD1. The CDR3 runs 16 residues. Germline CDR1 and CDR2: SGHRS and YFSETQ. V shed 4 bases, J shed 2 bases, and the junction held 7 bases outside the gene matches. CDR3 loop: CASSRTGVRTYNEQFF. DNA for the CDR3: TGCGCCAGCAGCCGGACAGGGGTCCGGACCTACAATGAGCAGTTCTTC.

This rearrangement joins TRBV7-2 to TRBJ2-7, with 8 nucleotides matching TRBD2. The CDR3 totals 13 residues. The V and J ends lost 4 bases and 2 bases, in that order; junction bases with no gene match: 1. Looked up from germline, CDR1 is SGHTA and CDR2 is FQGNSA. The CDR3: CASSYSGTYEQYF. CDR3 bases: TGTGCCAGCAGCTATAGCGGGACCTACGAGCAGTACTTC.

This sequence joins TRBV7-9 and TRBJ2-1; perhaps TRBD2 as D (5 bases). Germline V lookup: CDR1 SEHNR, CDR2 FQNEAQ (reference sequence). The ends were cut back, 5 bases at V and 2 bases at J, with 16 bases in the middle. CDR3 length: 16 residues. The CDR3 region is CASSPPGSSTYNEQFF. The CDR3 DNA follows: TGTGCCAGCAGCCCACCGGGGAGTTCAACCTACAATGAGCAGTTCTTC. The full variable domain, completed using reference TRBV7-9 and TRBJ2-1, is DTGVSQNPRHKITKRGQNVTFRCDPISEHNRLYWYRQTLGQGPEFLTYFQNEAQLEKSRLLSDRFSAERPKGSFSTLEIQRTEQGDSAMYLCASSPPGSSTYNEQFFGPGTRLTVL.

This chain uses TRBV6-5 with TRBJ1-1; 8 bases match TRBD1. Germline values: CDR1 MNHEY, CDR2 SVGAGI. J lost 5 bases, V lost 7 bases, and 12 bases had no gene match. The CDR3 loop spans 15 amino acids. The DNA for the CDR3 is TGTGCCAGCAACTCCGGACAGGGCAGGGTAACTGAAGCTTTCTTT. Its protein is CASNSGQGRVTEAFF.

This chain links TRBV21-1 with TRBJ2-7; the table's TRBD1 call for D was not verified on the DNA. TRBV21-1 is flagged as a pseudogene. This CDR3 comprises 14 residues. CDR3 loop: CASSNDGKGNEQYF. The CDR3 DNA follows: TGTGCCAGCAGCAACGATGGTAAGGGGAATGAGCAGTACTTC.

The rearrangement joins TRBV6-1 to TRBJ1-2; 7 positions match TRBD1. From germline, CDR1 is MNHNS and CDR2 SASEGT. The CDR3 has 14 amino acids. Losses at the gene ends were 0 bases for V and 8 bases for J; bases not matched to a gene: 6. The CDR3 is CASSEAKGGRGYTF. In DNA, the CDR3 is TGTGCCAGCAGTGAAGCTAAAGGGGGCAGAGGCTACACCTTC.

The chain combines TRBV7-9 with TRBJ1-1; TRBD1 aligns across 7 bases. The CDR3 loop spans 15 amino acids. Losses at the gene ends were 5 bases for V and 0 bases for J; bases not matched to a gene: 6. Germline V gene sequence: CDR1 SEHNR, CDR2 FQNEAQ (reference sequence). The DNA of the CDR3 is TGTGCCAGCAGCAACCTTGGGACAGTGAACACTGAAGCTTTCTTT. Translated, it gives CASSNLGTVNTEAFF.

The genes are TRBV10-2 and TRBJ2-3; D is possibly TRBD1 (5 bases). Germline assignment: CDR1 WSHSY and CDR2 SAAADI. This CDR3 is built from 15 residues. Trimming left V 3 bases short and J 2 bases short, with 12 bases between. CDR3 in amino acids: CASSEGRALTDTQYF. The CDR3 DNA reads TGCGCCAGCAGTGAAGGCAGGGCTCTCACAGATACGCAGTATTTT.

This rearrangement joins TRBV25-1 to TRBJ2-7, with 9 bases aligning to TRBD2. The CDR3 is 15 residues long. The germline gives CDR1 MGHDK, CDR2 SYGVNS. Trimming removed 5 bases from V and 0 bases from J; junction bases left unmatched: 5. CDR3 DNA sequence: TGTGCCAGCAGTCAGACTAGCGGAGACTCCTACGAGCAGTACTTC. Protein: CASSQTSGDSYEQYF.

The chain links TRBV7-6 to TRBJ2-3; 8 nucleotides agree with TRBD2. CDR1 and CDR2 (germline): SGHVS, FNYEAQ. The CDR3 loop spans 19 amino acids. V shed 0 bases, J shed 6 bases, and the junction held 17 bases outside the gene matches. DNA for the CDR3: TGTGCCAGCAGCTTAGCGCGGATCGGGGAAAAAGCGGGAGATGATACGCAGTATTTT. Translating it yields CASSLARIGEKAGDDTQYF.

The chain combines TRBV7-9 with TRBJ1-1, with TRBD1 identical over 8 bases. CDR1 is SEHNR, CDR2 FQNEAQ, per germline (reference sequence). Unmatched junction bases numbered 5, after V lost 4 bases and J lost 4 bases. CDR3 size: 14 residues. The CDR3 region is CASSSTGGLTEAFF. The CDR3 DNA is TGTGCCAGCAGCTCAACAGGGGGACTCACTGAAGCTTTCTTT.

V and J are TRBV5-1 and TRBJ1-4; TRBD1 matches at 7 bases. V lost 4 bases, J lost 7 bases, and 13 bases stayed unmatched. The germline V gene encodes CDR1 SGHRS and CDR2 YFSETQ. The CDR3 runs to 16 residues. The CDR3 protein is CASSPNYDRVPEKLFF. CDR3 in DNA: TGCGCCAGCAGCCCGAACTATGACAGGGTCCCTGAAAAACTGTTTTTT.